The rows below give T cell receptor beta chains drawn from one sample of a study of identical twins. One entry per CDR3 protein results from TCRdb running MiXCR on the 5' RACE reads. The table includes some 710,000 distinct CDR3 sequences, approximately 6% detected once. Specimen: naive T cells sorted from blood. The receptors here all came from a man in his late teens or twenties in good health. The CDR3 runs from the conserved cysteine through the conserved F or W. D genes are given only for firm matches. Clone size reads once, few, many, or a class if the clone is expanded.

clone size	V gene	D gene	J gene	CDR3 DNA	CDR3 protein
many	TRBV7-2	TRBD1	TRBJ2-3	TGTGCCAGCAGCTTCGACAGGGGGCTCACAGATACGCAGTATTTT	CASSFDRGLTDTQYF
few	TRBV29-1	TRBD2	TRBJ2-1	TGCAGCGTTGTCTTCGGGACTAGCGGAACATCGGGGGAGCAGTTCTTC	CSVVFGTSGTSGEQFF
many	TRBV12-3/TRBV12-4	-	TRBJ1-1	TGTGCCAGCAGTTACCCTGGAGGGGAGAGGAACACTGAAGCTTTCTTT	CASSYPGGERNTEAFF
many	TRBV5-1	-	TRBJ2-2	TGCGCCAGCAGCGTAGAGATTCGTACCGGGGAGCTGTTTTTT	CASSVEIRTGELFF
many	TRBV6-1	-	TRBJ1-5	TGTGCCAGCAGAGCAGGGATGGGTCAGCCCCAGCATTTT	CASRAGMGQPQHF
few	TRBV27	TRBD1	TRBJ1-2	TGTGCCATCGACAGGGGGCCCTATGGCTACACCTTC	CAIDRGPYGYTF
many	TRBV15	-	TRBJ2-7	TGTGCCACCAGCAGAGAACCCGGGTACGAGCAGTACTTC	CATSREPGYEQYF
many	TRBV6-5	-	TRBJ2-5	TGTGCCAGCAGTCACCGGGAGCCAACGGAGACCCAGTACTTC	CASSHREPTETQYF
many	TRBV5-1	TRBD1	TRBJ1-2	TGCGCCAGCAGCTTAACAGGGGAGGGCTATGGCTACACCTTC	CASSLTGEGYGYTF
many	TRBV5-6	-	TRBJ1-5	TGTGCCAGCAGTTGGGGGATAAGCAATCAGCCCCAGCATTTT	CASSWGISNQPQHF
many	TRBV10-3	-	TRBJ2-6	TGTGCCATCAGTGAGTCTGGTAATGGGGCCAACGTCCTGACTTTC	CAISESGNGANVLTF
many	TRBV18	TRBD1	TRBJ2-7	TGTGCCAGCTCACCATCCGGGACAGGGGTGGTGTACGAGCAGTACTTC	CASSPSGTGVVYEQYF